This T cell receptor (beta chain) stems from a study of blood T cell repertoires in COVID-19. Study context: Acute and convalescent COVID-19 samples came from the United States, Italy and Spain.

The CDR3 contains 12 residues. The germline V gene has CDR1 SGHTA and CDR2 FQGNSA. Trimming stripped 5 bases from V and 5 bases from J, with 9 bases between. In the original processing: Quantification of nucleated cells was approximated via reference gene primer amplification. Measured with immunoSEQ multiplex PCR; TCRdb has only the in-frame clones, and not every one. V and J calls plus clone size are reproduced from that table; the DNA served to infer D and trimming. The data hold 120,000 to 150,000 clones, with roughly 90% observed a single time. The TCR was taken from a woman in her 30s with acute COVID-19. The chain links TRBV7-2 to TRBJ1-1; D remains unclear. Sequencing was performed on PBMCs or T cells enriched from blood (not recorded which). The CDR3 loop is CASSLQRTEAFF. Here the CDR3 DNA reads TGTGCCAGCAGCCTTCAGAGGACTGAAGCTTTCTTT.